Sequencing of this T cell receptor (beta chain) was carried out in a study of vaccination effects on CD4 cells after COVID-19. At the level of the study: As their vaccination, participants received two doses of either BNT162b2 or mRNA-1273. With about 9.8 ug/ml peptides and around 9.6 IU/ml IL-2, approximately 2.1 million PBMC per well were cultured.

Culture lasted about 11 days before CD4+ T cell isolation. Vaccinees lacked prior SARS-CoV-2 infection and tested negative for nucleocapsid antibodies. Researchers swapped half the medium for IL-2 medium on both days 3 and 7. Sequencing used immunoSEQ multiplex PCR; TCRdb keeps in-frame clones, though not all of them. The data hold tens of thousands of clones, with about four fifths observed a single time. Turning to this clone: Antigen unknown.

Here the sequenced sample was CD4+ T cells from PBMCs cultured without peptide, taken before COVID-19 vaccination. The TCR was taken from a human donor who received a COVID-19 vaccine.

The CDR3 DNA is TGTGCCAGCAGCTTGCAGGGGGGCTATGAGCAGTTCTTC. Translating gives CASSLQGGYEQFF. The gene calls are TRBV5-4 and TRBJ2-1, with D possibly TRBD1 on 7 matching bases. The V and J ends lost 1 base and 8 bases respectively, with 10 bases between them. The CDR3 spans 13 residues. Germline V CDR1 and CDR2: SGHNT, YYREEE (reference sequence).